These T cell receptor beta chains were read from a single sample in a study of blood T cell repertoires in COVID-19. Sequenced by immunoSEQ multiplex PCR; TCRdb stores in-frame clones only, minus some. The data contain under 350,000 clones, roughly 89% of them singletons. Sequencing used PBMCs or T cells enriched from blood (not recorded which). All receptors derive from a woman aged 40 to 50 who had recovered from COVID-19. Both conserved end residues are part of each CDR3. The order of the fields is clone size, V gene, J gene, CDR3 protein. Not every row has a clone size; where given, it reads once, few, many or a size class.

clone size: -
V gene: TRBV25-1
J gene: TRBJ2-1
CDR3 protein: CASKPSGGAGNEQFF

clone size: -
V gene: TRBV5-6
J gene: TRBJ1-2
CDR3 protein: CASSFPGRGDGYTF

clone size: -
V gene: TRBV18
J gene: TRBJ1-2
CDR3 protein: CASSPTAGNYGYTF

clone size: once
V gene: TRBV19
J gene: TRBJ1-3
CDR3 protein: CASSTGGIGNTIYF

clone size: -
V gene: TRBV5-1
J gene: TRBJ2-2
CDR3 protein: CASSQTGANTGELFF

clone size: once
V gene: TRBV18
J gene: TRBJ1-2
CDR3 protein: CASSPLDQGANYGYTF

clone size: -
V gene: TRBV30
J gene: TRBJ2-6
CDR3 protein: CAWDSGANVLTF

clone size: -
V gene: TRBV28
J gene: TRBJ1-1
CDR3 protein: CASSKRQTNTEAFF

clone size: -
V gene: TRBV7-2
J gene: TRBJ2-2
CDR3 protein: CASSSLPGQPSGGELFF

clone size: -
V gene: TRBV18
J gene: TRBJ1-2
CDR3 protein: CASSPGGANYGYTF

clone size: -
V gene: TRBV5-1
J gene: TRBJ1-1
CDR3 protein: CASSLDPLLTGNTEAFF

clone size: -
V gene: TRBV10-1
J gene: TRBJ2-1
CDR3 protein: CASSPGTSFNEQFF

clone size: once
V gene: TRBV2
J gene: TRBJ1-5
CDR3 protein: CASSNRGHSNQPQHF

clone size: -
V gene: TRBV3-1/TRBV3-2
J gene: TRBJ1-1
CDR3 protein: CASSPSSGATEAFF

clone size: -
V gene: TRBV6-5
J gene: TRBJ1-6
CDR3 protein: CASSSRTGESPLHF

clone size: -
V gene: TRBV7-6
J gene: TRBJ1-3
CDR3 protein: CASSQGQGRSGNTIYF

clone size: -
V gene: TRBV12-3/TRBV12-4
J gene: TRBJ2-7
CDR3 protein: CAAAGTVTYEQYF

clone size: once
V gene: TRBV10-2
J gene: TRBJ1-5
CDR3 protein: CASSEGHQGQPQHF

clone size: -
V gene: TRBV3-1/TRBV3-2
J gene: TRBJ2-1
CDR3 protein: CASSQGGLADYNEQFF

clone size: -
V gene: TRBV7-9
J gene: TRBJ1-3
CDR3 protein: CASSLTRAGNSGNTIYF

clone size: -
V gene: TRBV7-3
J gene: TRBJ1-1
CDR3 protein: CASSLSGTDHTEAFF

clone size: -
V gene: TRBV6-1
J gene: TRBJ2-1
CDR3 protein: CASSEAPWRGPHNEQFF

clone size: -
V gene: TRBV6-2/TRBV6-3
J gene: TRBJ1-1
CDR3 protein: CASSYQGARTEAFF

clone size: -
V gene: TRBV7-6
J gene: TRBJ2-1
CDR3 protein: CASSFQAGTSFNEQFF

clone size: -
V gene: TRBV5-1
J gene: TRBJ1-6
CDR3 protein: CASSGQGPGNSPLHF

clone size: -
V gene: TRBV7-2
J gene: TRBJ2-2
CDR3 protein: CASSSANTGELFF

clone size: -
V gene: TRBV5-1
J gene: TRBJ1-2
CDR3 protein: CASSLGLQTGNYGYTF

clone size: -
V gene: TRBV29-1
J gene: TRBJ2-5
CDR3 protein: CSVERLAGWYQETQYF

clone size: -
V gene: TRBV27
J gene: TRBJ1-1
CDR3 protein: CASSLKRGYNTEAFF

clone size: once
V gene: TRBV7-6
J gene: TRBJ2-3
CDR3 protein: CASSPLGLTDTQYF

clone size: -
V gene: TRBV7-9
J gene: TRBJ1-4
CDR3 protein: CASSLRGGTTNEKLFF

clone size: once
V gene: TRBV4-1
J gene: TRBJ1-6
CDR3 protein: CASSQVYLLGQAKYNSPLHF

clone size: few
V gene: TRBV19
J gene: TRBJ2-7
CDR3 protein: CASSIREGVEQYF

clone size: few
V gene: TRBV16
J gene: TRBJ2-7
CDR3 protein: CASSQPPGTGLGEQYF

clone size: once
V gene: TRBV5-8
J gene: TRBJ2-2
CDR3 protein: CASRWTWTPQNTGELFF

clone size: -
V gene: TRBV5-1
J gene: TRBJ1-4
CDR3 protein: CASSLVGAVNEKLFF

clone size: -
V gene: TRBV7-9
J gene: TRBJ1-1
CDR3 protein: CASSQQANTEAFF

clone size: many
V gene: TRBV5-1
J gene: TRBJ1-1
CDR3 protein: CASRESGAPNTEAFF

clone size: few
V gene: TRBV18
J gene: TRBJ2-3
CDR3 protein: CASSPVAGGPTDTQYF

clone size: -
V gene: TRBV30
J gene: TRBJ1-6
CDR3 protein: CAWSASGGNSPLHF

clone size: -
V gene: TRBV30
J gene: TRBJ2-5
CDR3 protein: CAFLGASGRSQETQYF

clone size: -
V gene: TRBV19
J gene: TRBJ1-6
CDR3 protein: CASSFLGRESGSPLHF

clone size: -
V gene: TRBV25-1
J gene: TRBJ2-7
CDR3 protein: CASSETPGSYEQYF

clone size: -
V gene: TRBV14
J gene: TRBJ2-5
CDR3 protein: CASSPGRQTETQYF

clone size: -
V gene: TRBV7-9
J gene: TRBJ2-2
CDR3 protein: CASSQPWGCSRGTGELFF

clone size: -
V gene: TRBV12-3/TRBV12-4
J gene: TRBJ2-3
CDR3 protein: CASSSRLGDTQYF

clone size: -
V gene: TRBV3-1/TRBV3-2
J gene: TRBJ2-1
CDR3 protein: CASSTQTGLKYNEQFF

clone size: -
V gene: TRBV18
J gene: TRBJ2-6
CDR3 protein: CASSPQLAGDRPGANVLTF

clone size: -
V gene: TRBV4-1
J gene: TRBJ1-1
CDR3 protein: CASTPKRQGWTEAFF

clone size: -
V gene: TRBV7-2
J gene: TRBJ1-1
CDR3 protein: CASRIQGATAEAFF

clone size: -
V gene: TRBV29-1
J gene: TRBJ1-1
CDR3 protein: CSVQGAKTMNTEAFF

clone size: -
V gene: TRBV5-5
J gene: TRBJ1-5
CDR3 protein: CASSPASGYQPQHF

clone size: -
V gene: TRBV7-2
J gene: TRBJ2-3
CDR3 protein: CASSLRGGRGTDTQYF

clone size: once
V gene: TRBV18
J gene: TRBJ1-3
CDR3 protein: CASSPRGSLRGNTIYF

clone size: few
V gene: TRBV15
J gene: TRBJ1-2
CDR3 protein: CATSTRRGYGYTF

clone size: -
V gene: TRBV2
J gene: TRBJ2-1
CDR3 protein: CASGEVVAGGFTYNEQFF

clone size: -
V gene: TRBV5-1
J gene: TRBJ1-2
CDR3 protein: CASSPGQGNGYTF

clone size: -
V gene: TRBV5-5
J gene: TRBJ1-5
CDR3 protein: CASSPVDRGVVSNQPQHF

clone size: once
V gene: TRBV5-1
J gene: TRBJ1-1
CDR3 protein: CASSFVGQHNSEAFF

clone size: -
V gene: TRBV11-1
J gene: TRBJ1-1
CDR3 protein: CASSLGGGLNTEAFF